The 21 T cell receptor beta chains below were found in one sample sequenced in a study of human T cells and chemical hapten exposure (dated by TCRdb to about 2021). Reading the label with the study, this specimen's time point is: pre-sensitization, week 0. The treatment or condition label, as the study defines it: therapeutic diphenylcyclopropenone sensitization with weekly scalp DPC. The receptor library was made with RACE. Sequencer: NextSeq 500. TCRdb reprocessing: public reads trimmed at Q25 with fastp, clones called with MiXCR, in-frame beta chains kept. Each entry is one CDR3 protein sequence, shown with its most common DNA and genes. Within this sample are 300,000 to 450,000 distinct CDR3 sequences, with more than 4.5% of them counted one time only. In total, the top ten clones hold 2.6% of the sample. Sample: whole blood, taken in connection with sensitization to the hapten diphenylcyclopropenone (DPC). The receptors originated from a woman aged 45-65 years with alopecia areata. Some clones in this sample may be carry-over from other donors' samples.

This clonotype has just a few counts. J is TRBJ2-6 and V is TRBV30; weak D call: TRBD1 (6 bases). The V gene's germline CDR1 is GTSNPN and CDR2 SVGIG (reference sequence). The CDR3 loop spans 14 amino acids. The ends were cut back, 8 bases at V and 3 bases at J, with 14 bases in the middle. The CDR3 loop is CAAQNRVGANVLTF. For the CDR3, the DNA is TGTGCCGCCCAAAACAGGGTTGGGGCCAACGTCCTGACTTTC. Based on the CDR3 plus reference TRBV30 and TRBJ2-6, the full variable domain is SQTIHQWPATLVQPVGSPLSLECTVEGTSNPNLYWYRQAAGRGLQLLFYSVGIGQISSEVPQNLSASRPQDRQFILSSKKLLLSDSGFYLCAAQNRVGANVLTFGAGSRLTVL.

This clonotype was seen a handful of times. This CDR3 is CASSLVHGMGNQPQHF. CDR3 DNA: TGTGCCAGCAGCTTAGTTCACGGTATGGGCAATCAGCCCCAGCATTTT. The chain couples TRBV7-2 to TRBJ1-5; D not resolved. This CDR3 is 16 amino acids long. V gave up 1 base and J gave up 2 bases, with 12 bases separating them. Looked up from germline, CDR1 is SGHTA and CDR2 is FQGNSA.

This clonotype was counted at least ten times. The chain combines TRBV28 with TRBJ1-2; 11 bases match TRBD1. The CDR3 has 15 residues. In germline, CDR1 is MDHEN, CDR2 SYDVKM. V trimming: 4 bases; J trimming: 6 bases; junction bases outside the gene matches: 7. The CDR3 here is CASSSYGQGANGYTF. The CDR3 DNA is TGTGCCAGCAGTTCATACGGACAGGGGGCCAATGGCTACACCTTC.

This chain connects TRBV20-1 to TRBJ2-7, with D possibly called TRBD1 or TRBD2 (5 bases each). Germline CDR1 and CDR2: DFQATT and SNEGSKA (reference sequence). Trimming shortened V by 6 bases and J by 1 base, and 13 bases separated the two germline ends. This CDR3 has 13 amino acids. The CDR3: CSAAQGASYEQYF. CDR3 nucleotides: TGCAGTGCAGCTCAGGGAGCATCCTACGAGCAGTACTTC.

V is TRBV5-1 and J is TRBJ2-3, with no clear D. Trimming shortened V by 3 bases and J by 0 bases, and 17 bases separated the two germline ends. CDR3 length: 17 amino acids. Germline V CDR1 and CDR2: SGHRS, YFSETQ. As DNA, the CDR3 is TGCGCCAGCAGCTCCTCCCGTGACGGCTCAAGCACAGATACGCAGTATTTT. Translated: CASSSSRDGSSTDTQYF. Using reference TRBV5-1 and TRBJ2-3 for the parts outside the CDR3, the full variable domain is KAGVTQTPRYLIKTRGQQVTLSCSPISGHRSVSWYQQTPGQGLQFLFEYFSETQRNKGNFPGRFSGRQFSNSRSEMNVSTLELGDSALYLCASSSSRDGSSTDTQYFGPGTRLTVL.

This clonotype was observed a handful of times. V is TRBV6-5 and J is TRBJ2-7, with 9 bases matching TRBD2. J was trimmed by 3 bases and V by 6 bases; bases with no gene match: 9. Germline V gene sequence: CDR1 MNHEY, CDR2 SVGAGI. The CDR3 runs to 15 residues. The CDR3 spells CASRRSAGGSYEQYF. The CDR3 DNA sequence: TGTGCCAGCAGGCGGTCAGCGGGGGGCAGCTACGAGCAGTACTTC.

Worth noting for this clonotype: This may be a read error, as it is one base from a much larger clone. This chain connects TRBV4-3 to TRBJ2-3, with D tentatively TRBD2 (5 bases). Germline V gene data show CDR1 as LGHNA and CDR2 as YSLEER. This CDR3 is built from 14 residues. CDR3 protein: CASSPRTATDTRYF. Written as DNA, the CDR3 is TGCGCCAGCAGCCCCCGGACTGCCACAGATACGCGGTATTTT.

This clonotype was recorded many times. One end of the junction is discordant with germline, which a read error may explain. The chain employs TRBV7-6 and TRBJ2-3, with 7 bases identical to TRBD2. This CDR3 spans 12 amino acids. Germline V gene lookup returns CDR1 SGHVS and CDR2 FNYEAQ. Here the CDR3 reads CASSLAEDTQYF. CDR3 DNA: TGTGCCAGCAGCCTAGCGGAGGATACGCAGTATTTT. Drawing the rest from reference TRBV7-6 and TRBJ2-3, the complete variable domain is GAGVSQSPRYKVTKRGQDVALRCDPISGHVSLYWYRQALGQGPEFLTYFNYEAQQDKSGLPNDRFSAERPEGSISTLTIQRTEQRDSAMYRCASSLAEDTQYFGPGTRLTVL.

This clonotype was seen only a few times. V and J are TRBV12-3 or TRBV12-4 and TRBJ1-1, with D possibly matching TRBD1 (5 bases). This CDR3 has 13 residues. The V end was cut by 9 bases, the J end by 1 base, with 12 bases between. Written as DNA, the CDR3 is TGTGCCAGTGGGGGGACGGCGAACACTGAAGCTTTCTTT. Translation gives CASGGTANTEAFF.

DNA for the CDR3: TGCGCCAGCAGCCCTTTTGACGGTTACAGGGAAGCTTTCTTT. This encodes CASSPFDGYREAFF. The chain employs TRBV4-1 and TRBJ1-1, with D tentatively TRBD1 (5 bases). V was clipped by 4 bases and J by 8 bases, with 17 bases between them. Germline V CDR1 and CDR2: MGHRA, YSYEKL. The CDR3 length is 14 residues.

The rearrangement joins TRBV5-4 to TRBJ1-1; possibly TRBD1 for D (5 bases). Germline V CDR1 and CDR2: SGHNT, YYREEE (reference sequence). V shed 4 bases and J shed 4 bases, with 17 bases lying between them. This CDR3 has 15 amino acids. The CDR3: CASSASRDAVTEAFF. Here the CDR3 DNA reads TGTGCCAGCAGCGCGAGCCGGGACGCAGTCACTGAAGCTTTCTTT.

This clonotype was picked up a small number of times. The rearrangement uses TRBV12-5 and TRBJ1-6, with D unresolved. The germline V and J ends were trimmed by 2 bases and 9 bases, with 20 bases remaining between them. Germline assignment: CDR1 LGHNT and CDR2 FRNRAP. The CDR3 runs 17 residues. The CDR3 is CASGLSPRTSTGSPLHF. CDR3 bases: TGTGCTAGTGGTTTGTCCCCCCGGACCTCCACGGGTTCACCCCTCCACTTT.

This clonotype has a count of ten or more. This chain uses TRBV12-3 or TRBV12-4 with TRBJ2-7; D unclear. This CDR3 comprises 11 residues. V lost 3 bases and J lost 4, with 4 bases in between. The CDR3 sequence: CASSFGYEQYF. The CDR3 DNA follows: TGTGCCAGCAGTTTTGGGTACGAGCAGTACTTC.

In this sample, this clonotype turned up a few times. In DNA, the CDR3 is TGCGCCAGCAGCCAAGATTTGGGTGCAAGGACAAACACCATATATTTT. The encoded protein is CASSQDLGARTNTIYF. The chain joins TRBV4-3 to TRBJ1-3; D remains unclear. This CDR3 region has 16 residues. In germline, CDR1 is LGHNA, CDR2 YSLEER. Trimming removed 0 bases from V and 6 bases from J, with 15 bases in between.

The chain is built from TRBV6-1 and TRBJ2-7, with D hard to call. This CDR3 has 13 amino acids. V dropped 8 bases and J dropped 1 base, with 12 bases sitting between them. CDR1 and CDR2 from the germline V gene are MNHNS and SASEGT. The CDR3 nucleotides read TGTGCCAGCTTAGGGTCCCAGTCCTACGAGCAGTACTTC. It codes for CASLGSQSYEQYF.

This clonotype has a handful of counts. The chain uses TRBV7-2 and TRBJ2-4; 8 bases match TRBD1. CDR1 is SGHTA and CDR2 is FQGNSA in the germline V gene. The CDR3 spans 14 residues. The junction had 5 bases not matched to a gene; V was cut back by 5 bases and J by 5 bases. The CDR3 region has the DNA TGTGCCAGCAGCCCGACAGGGGCCCAAAACATTCAGTACTTC. Its translation: CASSPTGAQNIQYF.

This clonotype was seen many times. The rearrangement links TRBV20-1 to TRBJ2-1; TRBD2 matches at 10 bases. Germline V gene lookup returns CDR1 DFQATT and CDR2 SNEGSKA (reference sequence). This CDR3 comprises 18 residues. J gave up 3 bases and V 0 bases, and 11 bases lay outside the gene matches. This chain's CDR3 is CSARDRRLAGASYNEQFF. The DNA of the CDR3 is TGCAGTGCTAGAGATCGGCGGCTAGCGGGAGCTAGCTACAATGAGCAGTTCTTC.

The chain has TRBV5-1 and TRBJ1-1; 9 positions agree with TRBD1. This CDR3 has 15 residues. In germline, CDR1 is SGHRS, CDR2 YFSETQ. V shed 4 bases, J shed 0 bases, and the junction held 4 bases outside the gene matches. This chain's CDR3 is CASSAGQGLNTEAFF. CDR3 bases: TGCGCCAGCAGCGCGGGACAGGGATTGAACACTGAAGCTTTCTTT. Combining the CDR3 with reference TRBV5-1 and TRBJ1-1 gives the whole variable domain KAGVTQTPRYLIKTRGQQVTLSCSPISGHRSVSWYQQTPGQGLQFLFEYFSETQRNKGNFPGRFSGRQFSNSRSEMNVSTLELGDSALYLCASSAGQGLNTEAFFGQGTRLTVV.

In this sample, this clonotype turned up many times. V gene TRBV5-1 combines with J gene TRBJ2-3, with TRBD2 identical over 10 bases. V lost 4 bases to trimming and J lost 5 bases; unmatched junction nucleotides: 7. The CDR3 is made up of 15 amino acids. CDR1 SGHRS and CDR2 YFSETQ come from the germline V gene. The CDR3, as DNA: TGCGCCAGCAGCGCCGGGACTAGCGACCTAGATACGCAGTATTTT. Translated, it gives CASSAGTSDLDTQYF.

The rearrangement uses TRBV29-1 and TRBJ1-1, with TRBD1 as a possible D gene (5 bases). The V end lost 7 bases, the J end lost 4 bases, and 13 bases lay between the germline ends. Germline lookup yields CDR1 SQVTM and CDR2 ANQGSEA. The CDR3 has 12 residues. The CDR3 DNA is TGCAGCGCTCCCCGGGGGGGCACTGAAGCTTTCTTT. It codes for CSAPRGGTEAFF.

This clonotype has a count of ten or more. The rearrangement links TRBV6-1 to TRBJ1-5, with 8 bases identical to TRBD1. Germline CDR1 is MNHNS and CDR2 is SASEGT. Trimming took 4 bases from V and 12 from J; bases not matched to a gene: 11. The CDR3 covers 14 residues. The CDR3 DNA sequence: TGTGCCAGCAGTGCGAGTGGGTCAGGGGGCGTCCAGCATTTT. Residues: CASSASGSGGVQHF.